Listed below are T cell receptor beta chains from one sample, sequenced in a study of T cells in localized non-small cell lung cancer. Clones were read by immunoSEQ multiplex PCR, and TCRdb kept only the in-frame ones, dropping some. The repertoire holds approximately 28,000 clones, with 92% as singletons. The starting material was peripheral blood mononuclear cells, obtained before any cancer treatment. The receptors were gathered from a woman aged 40 to 75 with stage III lung adenocarcinoma. Both conserved end residues are part of each CDR3. The D gene is left open where the match is weak. Clone size is shown for a subset of rows, as once, few, many or a class of expanded clone.

d_gene: -; v_gene: TRBV20-1; j_gene: TRBJ1-5; abundance: -; CDR3nt: TGCAGTGCTGCTGGCAATCAGCCCCAGCATTTT; CDR3aa: CSAAGNQPQHF
d_gene: -; v_gene: TRBV9; j_gene: TRBJ1-2; abundance: -; CDR3nt: TGTGCCAGCACCAATTTGGGGGCGGCTACTTCAATTGACTATGGCTACACCTTC; CDR3aa: CASTNLGAATSIDYGYTF
d_gene: -; v_gene: TRBV20-1; j_gene: TRBJ2-3; abundance: -; CDR3nt: TGCAGTGCTAGATACACAGATACGCAGTATTTT; CDR3aa: CSARYTDTQYF
d_gene: -; v_gene: TRBV28; j_gene: TRBJ1-3; abundance: -; CDR3nt: TGTGCCAGCTTCCTAGGCTCTGGAAACACCATATATTTT; CDR3aa: CASFLGSGNTIYF
d_gene: TRBD2; v_gene: TRBV6-1; j_gene: TRBJ2-2; abundance: -; CDR3nt: TGTGCCAGCAGTGAACTAGCGGGGGGGAACGGGGAGCTGTTTTTT; CDR3aa: CASSELAGGNGELFF
d_gene: -; v_gene: TRBV29-1; j_gene: TRBJ1-2; abundance: -; CDR3nt: TGCAGCGTTGTCTTCGACGGGCTTGGAGGCTACACCTTC; CDR3aa: CSVVFDGLGGYTF
d_gene: -; v_gene: TRBV5-1; j_gene: TRBJ1-1; abundance: -; CDR3nt: TGCGCCAGCAGCCTGGGATGGGACGGAATGAACACTGAAGCTTTCTTT; CDR3aa: CASSLGWDGMNTEAFF
d_gene: TRBD2; v_gene: TRBV5-4; j_gene: TRBJ2-5; abundance: once; CDR3nt: TGTGCCAGCAGCTTGGGCGGGGGAGAGGAGACCCAGTACTTC; CDR3aa: CASSLGGGEETQYF
d_gene: -; v_gene: TRBV5-6; j_gene: TRBJ2-2; abundance: -; CDR3nt: TGTGCCAGCAGCTTGAAAAAGACGAACACCGGGGAGCTGTTTTTT; CDR3aa: CASSLKKTNTGELFF
d_gene: -; v_gene: TRBV30; j_gene: TRBJ2-3; abundance: -; CDR3nt: TGTGCCTGGAGTGGAGTTAGCGGTAGCACAGATACGCAGTATTTT; CDR3aa: CAWSGVSGSTDTQYF
d_gene: -; v_gene: TRBV19; j_gene: TRBJ1-5; abundance: -; CDR3nt: TGTGCCAGTAGTGGACGGTTGAGCAATCAGCCCCAGCATTTT; CDR3aa: CASSGRLSNQPQHF
d_gene: -; v_gene: TRBV6-5; j_gene: TRBJ2-7; abundance: -; CDR3nt: TGTGCCAGCAGTTACACTCTGACCCGGACGTACCACGAGCAGTACTTC; CDR3aa: CASSYTLTRTYHEQYF
d_gene: -; v_gene: TRBV30; j_gene: TRBJ1-2; abundance: -; CDR3nt: TGTGCCTGGACCCGGCCCTCCCTAAGGGACTATGGCTACACCTTC; CDR3aa: CAWTRPSLRDYGYTF
d_gene: TRBD2; v_gene: TRBV30; j_gene: TRBJ2-2; abundance: -; CDR3nt: TGTGCCTCTACCGAAGGGACTAGCGGGGGCCTCAACACCGGGGAGCTGTTTTTT; CDR3aa: CASTEGTSGGLNTGELFF
d_gene: TRBD2; v_gene: TRBV6-5; j_gene: TRBJ2-7; abundance: -; CDR3nt: TGTGCCAGCAGTTACTCGAGTGGCGGGAGATACGAGCAGTACTTC; CDR3aa: CASSYSSGGRYEQYF